The present entry profiles one T cell receptor beta chain with its context. Its antigen is still unknown. This sample was included in a study of T cells expressing NK-cell markers. As for the study in general: One of eight sequenced donors was HCMV-seronegative; the other seven were seropositive. Findings and caveats of the study: The study did not resolve the HCMV specificity of expanded NKG2C+ T cell clones. Dominance of the CD3+CD56-NKG2C+ fraction by these clonotypes also held in several donors.

This CDR3 is 12 amino acids long. Germline CDR1 and CDR2: DFQATT and SNEGSKA (reference sequence). Reanalyzing the 5' RACE reads, TCRdb keeps one entry per CDR3 protein, without DNA. This sample's table reports 350,000 to 400,000 distinct CDR3 sequences. The J gene is TRBJ2-1, the V gene TRBV20-1; TCRdb's assignment of TRBD2 cannot be checked, as there is no DNA. The source is a woman aged 50 to 60 in good health. Sequenced: blood T cells: a sorted CD56 or NKG2C T cell subset, CD4+ or CD8+ T cells, or bulk PBMC T cells (not recorded which). CDR3 region: CSARVSPHEQFF.